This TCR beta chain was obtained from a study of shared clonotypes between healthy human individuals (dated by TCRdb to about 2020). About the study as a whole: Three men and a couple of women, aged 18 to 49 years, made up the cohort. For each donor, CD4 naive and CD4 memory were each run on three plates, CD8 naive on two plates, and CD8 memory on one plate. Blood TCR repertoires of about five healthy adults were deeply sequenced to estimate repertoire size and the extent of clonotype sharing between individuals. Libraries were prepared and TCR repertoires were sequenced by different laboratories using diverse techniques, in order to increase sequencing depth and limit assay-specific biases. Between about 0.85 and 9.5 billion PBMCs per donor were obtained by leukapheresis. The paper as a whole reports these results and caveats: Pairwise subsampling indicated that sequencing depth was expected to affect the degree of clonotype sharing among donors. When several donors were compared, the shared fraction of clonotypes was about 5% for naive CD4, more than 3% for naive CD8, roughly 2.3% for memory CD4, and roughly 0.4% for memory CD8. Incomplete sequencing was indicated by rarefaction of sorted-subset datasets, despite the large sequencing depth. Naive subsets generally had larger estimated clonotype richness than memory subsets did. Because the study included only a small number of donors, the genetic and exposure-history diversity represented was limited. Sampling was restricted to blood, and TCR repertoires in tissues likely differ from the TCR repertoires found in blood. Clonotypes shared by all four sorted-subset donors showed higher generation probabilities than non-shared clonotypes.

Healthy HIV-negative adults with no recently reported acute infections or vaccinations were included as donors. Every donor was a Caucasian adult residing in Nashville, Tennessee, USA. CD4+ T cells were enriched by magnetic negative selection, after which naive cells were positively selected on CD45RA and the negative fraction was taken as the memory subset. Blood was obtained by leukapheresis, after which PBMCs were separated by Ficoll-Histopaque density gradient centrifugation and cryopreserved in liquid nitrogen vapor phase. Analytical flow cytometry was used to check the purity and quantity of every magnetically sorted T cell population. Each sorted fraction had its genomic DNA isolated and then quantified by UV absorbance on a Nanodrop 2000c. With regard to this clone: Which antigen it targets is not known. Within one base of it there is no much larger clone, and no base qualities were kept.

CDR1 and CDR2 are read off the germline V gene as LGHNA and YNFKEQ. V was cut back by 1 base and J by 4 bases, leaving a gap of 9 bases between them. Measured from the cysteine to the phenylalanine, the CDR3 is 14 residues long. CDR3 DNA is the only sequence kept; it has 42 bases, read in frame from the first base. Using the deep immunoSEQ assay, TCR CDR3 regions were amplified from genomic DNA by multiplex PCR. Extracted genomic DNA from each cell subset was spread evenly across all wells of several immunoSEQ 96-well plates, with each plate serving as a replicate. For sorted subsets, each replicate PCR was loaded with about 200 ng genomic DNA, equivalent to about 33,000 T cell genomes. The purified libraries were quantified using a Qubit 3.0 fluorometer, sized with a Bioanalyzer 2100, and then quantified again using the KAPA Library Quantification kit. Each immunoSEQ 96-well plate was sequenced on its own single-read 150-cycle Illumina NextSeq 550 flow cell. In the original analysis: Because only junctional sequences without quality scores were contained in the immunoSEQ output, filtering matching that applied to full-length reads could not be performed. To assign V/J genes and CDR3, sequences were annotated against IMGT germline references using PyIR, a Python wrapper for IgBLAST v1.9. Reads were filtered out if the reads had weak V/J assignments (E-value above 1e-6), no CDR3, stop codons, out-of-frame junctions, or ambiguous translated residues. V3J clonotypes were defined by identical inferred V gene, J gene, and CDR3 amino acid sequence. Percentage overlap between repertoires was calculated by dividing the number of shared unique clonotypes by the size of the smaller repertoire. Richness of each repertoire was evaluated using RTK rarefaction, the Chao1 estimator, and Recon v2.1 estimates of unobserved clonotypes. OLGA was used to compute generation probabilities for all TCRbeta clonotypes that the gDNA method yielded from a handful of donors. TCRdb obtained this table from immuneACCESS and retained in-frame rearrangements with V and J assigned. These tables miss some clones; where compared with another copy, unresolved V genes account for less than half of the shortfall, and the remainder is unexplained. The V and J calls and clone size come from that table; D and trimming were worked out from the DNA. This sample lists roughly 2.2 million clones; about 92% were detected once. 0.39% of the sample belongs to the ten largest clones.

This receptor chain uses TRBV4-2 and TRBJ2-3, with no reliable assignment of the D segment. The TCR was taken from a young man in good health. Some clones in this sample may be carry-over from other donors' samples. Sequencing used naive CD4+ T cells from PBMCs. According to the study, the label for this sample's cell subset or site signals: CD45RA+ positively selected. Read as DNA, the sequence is TGTGCCAGCAGCCAAGCGACCGCACCAGATACGCAGTATTTT. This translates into CASSQATAPDTQYF.